Listed below are T cell receptor beta chains from one sample, sequenced in a study of technical replicates of blood from several donors. Assay used: immunoSEQ multiplex PCR; TCRdb lists only in-frame clones, some missing. The repertoire includes some 70,000 clones, approximately 91% of them detected once, and around 4.5% sits in the top ten. Sequenced sample: PBMCs. The source is a human donor in good health. Some clones in this sample may be carry-over from other donors' samples. Both conserved end residues are part of each CDR3. Fields, in order: clone size, V gene, J gene, D gene, CDR3 DNA, CDR3 protein. D genes are given only for firm matches. A row's size may be missing; if present it is once, few, many or a size class.

clone_size: NA
v_call: TRBV6-5
j_call: TRBJ2-5
d_call: TRBD1
cdr3_nt: TGTGCCAGCAGCTACAGGGGGCTTCGGGGAGAGACCCAGTACTTC
cdr3_aa: CASSYRGLRGETQYF

clone_size: NA
v_call: TRBV18
j_call: TRBJ2-1
d_call: TRBD1
cdr3_nt: TGTGCCAGCTCACCACCTGCAGGCAGGGGGCCATCGAATGAGCAGTTCTTC
cdr3_aa: CASSPPAGRGPSNEQFF

clone_size: NA
v_call: TRBV7-3
j_call: TRBJ1-1
d_call: NA
cdr3_nt: TGTGCCAGCAGCTGGGCCATGAACACTGAAGCTTTCTTT
cdr3_aa: CASSWAMNTEAFF

clone_size: NA
v_call: TRBV7-2
j_call: TRBJ2-7
d_call: NA
cdr3_nt: TGTGCCAGCAGTAGGAGCTCCTACGAGCAGTACTTC
cdr3_aa: CASSRSSYEQYF

clone_size: NA
v_call: TRBV4-3
j_call: TRBJ1-1
d_call: NA
cdr3_nt: TGCGCCAGCAGCCAAGAACCCGGGAACACTGAAGCTTTCTTT
cdr3_aa: CASSQEPGNTEAFF

clone_size: NA
v_call: TRBV7-8
j_call: TRBJ2-1
d_call: TRBD2
cdr3_nt: TGTGCCAGCAGCAAGGGACTAGCGGGGTACAATGAGCAGTTCTTC
cdr3_aa: CASSKGLAGYNEQFF

clone_size: NA
v_call: TRBV6-5
j_call: TRBJ2-5
d_call: NA
cdr3_nt: TGTGCCAGCAGTTACTCGGGGCAGAAACAAGAGACCCAGTACTTC
cdr3_aa: CASSYSGQKQETQYF

clone_size: NA
v_call: TRBV4-3
j_call: TRBJ1-3
d_call: NA
cdr3_nt: TGCGCCAGCAGCCAAGATAGTGGAAACACCATATATTTT
cdr3_aa: CASSQDSGNTIYF

clone_size: NA
v_call: TRBV18
j_call: TRBJ1-1
d_call: NA
cdr3_nt: TGTGCCAGCTCACGGTCAACTCCCCCGGCTGAAGCTTTCTTT
cdr3_aa: CASSRSTPPAEAFF

clone_size: NA
v_call: TRBV7-8
j_call: TRBJ2-1
d_call: TRBD2
cdr3_nt: TGTGCCAGCAGCCCAGGTCCGGGACTAGCAAACAATGAGCAGTTCTTC
cdr3_aa: CASSPGPGLANNEQFF

clone_size: NA
v_call: TRBV10-3
j_call: TRBJ1-6
d_call: TRBD1
cdr3_nt: TGTGCCATCAGTCGGACAGGGGAAGGGAATTCACCCCTCCACTTT
cdr3_aa: CAISRTGEGNSPLHF

clone_size: NA
v_call: TRBV6-1
j_call: TRBJ1-5
d_call: NA
cdr3_nt: TGTGCCAGCAAACTACAGGGTGACGGCAATCAGCCCCAGCATTTT
cdr3_aa: CASKLQGDGNQPQHF

clone_size: NA
v_call: TRBV28
j_call: TRBJ2-7
d_call: NA
cdr3_nt: TGTGCCAGCAGTATAAGAGGTGGTGGGGGGACCTACGAGCAGTACTTC
cdr3_aa: CASSIRGGGGTYEQYF

clone_size: NA
v_call: TRBV7-2
j_call: TRBJ2-7
d_call: NA
cdr3_nt: TGTGCCAGCAGCTTAGGCGGGCTTAGCTCCTACGAGCAGTACTTC
cdr3_aa: CASSLGGLSSYEQYF

clone_size: NA
v_call: TRBV7-9
j_call: TRBJ1-1
d_call: NA
cdr3_nt: TGTGCCAGCAGCCACCATCGGGATGAAGCTTTCTTT
cdr3_aa: CASSHHRDEAFF

clone_size: NA
v_call: TRBV6-6
j_call: TRBJ1-1
d_call: NA
cdr3_nt: TGTGCCAGCAGCCGGGGACTTCCACCGAACACTGAAGCTTTCTTT
cdr3_aa: CASSRGLPPNTEAFF

clone_size: NA
v_call: TRBV7-6
j_call: TRBJ2-1
d_call: TRBD2
cdr3_nt: TGTGCCAGCAGCTTATCTAGCGGGGGCCCCCATGAGCAGTTCTTC
cdr3_aa: CASSLSSGGPHEQFF

clone_size: NA
v_call: TRBV21-1
j_call: TRBJ2-1
d_call: NA
cdr3_nt: TGTGCCAGCAGCAAGGGCTCTTTAGCGGGGGACTACAATGAGCAGTTCTTC
cdr3_aa: CASSKGSLAGDYNEQFF

clone_size: NA
v_call: TRBV5-1
j_call: TRBJ2-1
d_call: NA
cdr3_nt: TGCGCCAGCAGCTTGGCGGCGGGAATAGATGAGCAGTTCTTC
cdr3_aa: CASSLAAGIDEQFF

clone_size: once
v_call: TRBV19
j_call: TRBJ2-1
d_call: TRBD2
cdr3_nt: TGTGCCAGTAGTCGACGGACTAGCGGGACCTACAATGAGCAGTTCTTC
cdr3_aa: CASSRRTSGTYNEQFF

clone_size: NA
v_call: TRBV12-5
j_call: TRBJ1-2
d_call: TRBD1
cdr3_nt: TGTGCTAGTGGTTTGGAAACAGGGGTAGGCGGCTACACCTTC
cdr3_aa: CASGLETGVGGYTF

clone_size: NA
v_call: TRBV6-5
j_call: TRBJ2-1
d_call: NA
cdr3_nt: TGTGCCAGCACGATGAGGGATGAGCAGTTCTTC
cdr3_aa: CASTMRDEQFF

clone_size: NA
v_call: TRBV7-9
j_call: TRBJ2-1
d_call: TRBD2
cdr3_nt: TGTGCCAGCAGCCACGGGAGGACGAACAACAATGAGCAGTTCTTC
cdr3_aa: CASSHGRTNNNEQFF

clone_size: NA
v_call: TRBV20-1
j_call: TRBJ1-1
d_call: NA
cdr3_nt: TGCAGTGAAGGGGACACTGAAGCTTTCTTT
cdr3_aa: CSEGDTEAFF

clone_size: once
v_call: TRBV7-2
j_call: TRBJ1-2
d_call: NA
cdr3_nt: TGTGCCAGCAGCCCTGGGATGGGGGCCCGTGGCTACACCTTC
cdr3_aa: CASSPGMGARGYTF

clone_size: NA
v_call: TRBV11-3
j_call: TRBJ2-5
d_call: TRBD2
cdr3_nt: TGTGCCAGCAGCCTGGGACTAGCGGGGGGTAGAGTGGAGACCCAGTACTTC
cdr3_aa: CASSLGLAGGRVETQYF

clone_size: NA
v_call: TRBV19
j_call: TRBJ1-3
d_call: TRBD1
cdr3_nt: TGTGCCAGTACGGGGGACAGGGCCTTCTCTGGAAACACCATATATTTT
cdr3_aa: CASTGDRAFSGNTIYF

clone_size: NA
v_call: TRBV5-1
j_call: TRBJ1-2
d_call: NA
cdr3_nt: TGCGCCAGCAGCTTGACAGAGTCCTATGGCTACACCTTC
cdr3_aa: CASSLTESYGYTF

clone_size: NA
v_call: TRBV5-6
j_call: TRBJ1-2
d_call: TRBD1
cdr3_nt: TGTGCCAGCAGCTTGTTAGGGACAGGGAAGGACTATGGCTACACCTTC
cdr3_aa: CASSLLGTGKDYGYTF